One sample yielded the 10 T cell receptor beta chains listed below, sequenced in a study of blood T cell repertoires in COVID-19. Clones were sequenced by immunoSEQ multiplex PCR, and TCRdb holds only the in-frame ones, with some missing. Among around 80,000 clones listed, 82% were seen once. Sequenced material: peripheral blood. These receptors originate from an older man with acute or convalescent COVID-19.

The chain carries TRBV2 and TRBJ2-3, with 8 bases aligning to TRBD1. The CDR3 loop spans 14 amino acids. Germline lookup yields CDR1 SNHLY and CDR2 FYNNEI. Unmatched junction bases numbered 5, after V lost 8 bases and J lost 1 base. In DNA, the CDR3 is TGTGCCAGCGTTCCGGGACAGGGCACAGATACGCAGTATTTT. It translates to CASVPGQGTDTQYF.

The chain uses TRBV11-2 and TRBJ1-1, with D possibly matching TRBD1 (5 bases). The CDR3 loop spans 14 amino acids. V shed 0 bases and J shed 4 bases, with 9 bases lying between them. From germline, CDR1 is SGHAT and CDR2 FQNNGV. The CDR3 region has the DNA TGTGCCAGCAGCTTAGAGGTGACAGCCACTGAAGCTTTCTTT. Protein product: CASSLEVTATEAFF.

Only one count was recorded for this clone. This sample includes further DNA sequences coding for the same CDR3. J is TRBJ2-7 and V is TRBV6-5, with D possibly matching TRBD2 (5 bases). Germline V CDR1 and CDR2: MNHEY, SVGAGI. The CDR3 is 14 amino acids. The V end was cut by 7 bases, the J end by 5 bases, with 18 bases between. CDR3 nucleotides: TGTGCCAGCACTAATGTTCGGGGTTTGCACGAGCAGTACTTC. Its protein product is CASTNVRGLHEQYF.

The chain carries TRBV30 and TRBJ2-5; the match to TRBD2 covers 8 bases. The germline gives CDR1 GTSNPN, CDR2 SVGIG (reference sequence). V shed 5 bases and J 6 bases; nucleotides not matched to a gene: 5. The CDR3 totals 12 residues. CDR3 DNA sequence: TGTGCCTGGGGGACTAGTCCACAGACCCAGTACTTC. It translates to CAWGTSPQTQYF.

The chain links TRBV2 to TRBJ2-5; D not resolved. CDR1 is SNHLY and CDR2 is FYNNEI in the germline V gene. This CDR3 has 13 amino acids. V was cut by 4 bases and J by 4 bases, with 10 bases left in between. The CDR3 DNA reads as TGTGCCAGCAGTGTTAATGTCCGAGAGACCCAGTACTTC. This sequence encodes CASSVNVRETQYF.

The chain uses TRBV6-4 and TRBJ2-5; 11 bases fit TRBD1. This CDR3 region has 17 residues. Germline loops: CDR1 MRHNA, CDR2 SNTAGT. V was clipped by 2 bases and J by 6 bases; unmatched bases: 11. The CDR3 DNA sequence: TGTGCCAGCAGTGACCCCCGCCGGACAGGGGGCATGAAGACCCAGTACTTC. Translation: CASSDPRRTGGMKTQYF.

The V and J genes are TRBV18 and TRBJ1-1, with no clear D. Germline-derived CDR1 and CDR2 are KGHSH and LQKENI. This CDR3 is built from 15 residues. Trimming shortened V by 2 bases and J by 0 bases, and 10 bases separated the two germline ends. CDR3 sequence (DNA): TGTGCCAGCTCACCAAGCGGCCCCATGAACACTGAAGCTTTCTTT. Translated, it gives CASSPSGPMNTEAFF.

The chain couples TRBV12-3 or TRBV12-4 to TRBJ1-6; D is ambiguous. V lost 0 bases and J 8 bases, leaving 5 bases between the germline ends. This CDR3 has 13 amino acids. The CDR3 is CASSLASHSPLHF. CDR3 in DNA: TGTGCCAGCAGTTTAGCCAGTCATTCACCCCTCCACTTT.

This sequence joins TRBV29-1 and TRBJ2-5, with a weak D call TRBD2 (6 bases). CDR3 length: 13 residues. The germline V gene encodes CDR1 SQVTM and CDR2 ANQGSEA. Trimming cost V 7 bases and J 7 bases, with 19 bases left between them. DNA for the CDR3: TGCAGCGCCAGCGGGCCCGACATGGGGACCCAGTACTTC. This gives the protein CSASGPDMGTQYF.

This chain links TRBV12-5 with TRBJ1-1, with a weak D call TRBD1 (5 bases). The CDR3 runs 13 residues. Germline assignment: CDR1 LGHNT and CDR2 FRNRAP. With 6 bases removed from V and 5 bases from J, the gap between germline ends came to 13 bases. DNA for the CDR3: TGTGCTAGTGGAGTAAAGGGGTTTACTGAAGCTTTCTTT. It yields the protein CASGVKGFTEAFF.